Each of the 23 T cell receptor beta chains below was sequenced from the same sample in a study of cytomegalovirus exposure and HLA in healthy donors (dated by TCRdb to between 2016 and 2019). The method behind the library was the immunoSEQ multiplex PCR assay. For the multiplex PCR, a mixture combining 60 forward primers for TCR Vbeta segments and 13 reverse primers for TCR Jbeta segments was used. TCRdb retrieved this table from immuneACCESS and kept in-frame rearrangements only. Not all clones are present; in checked studies, unresolved V genes account for under half, and no reason is known for the remainder. The sample's table lists a count of roughly 220,000 clones. Jointly, the top ten make up more than 0.95% of the sample. Sequenced sample: PBMCs. These receptors were taken from a girl between 2 and 10 years old in good health and CMV-seropositive.

This chain uses TRBV28 with TRBJ1-2, with 9 bases aligning to TRBD1. V gave up 5 bases and J gave up 4 bases; unmatched junction bases: 5. This CDR3 comprises 14 residues. The V gene's germline CDR1 is MDHEN and CDR2 SYDVKM. CDR3 loop: CASSTGGGFYGYTF. The CDR3 DNA is TGTGCCAGCAGTACAGGGGGCGGATTCTATGGCTACACCTTC.

The chain is built from TRBV2 and TRBJ2-5, with TRBD2 identical over 7 bases. With V trimmed by 10 bases and J by 7 bases, 18 bases remained unmatched. The CDR3 length is 15 residues. Germline lookup yields CDR1 SNHLY and CDR2 FYNNEI. The CDR3 loop is CAIAKAGGSGATQYF. Written as DNA, the CDR3 is TGTGCCATAGCCAAGGCCGGCGGGAGTGGAGCGACCCAGTACTTC.

The chain uses TRBV11-2 and TRBJ2-1; TRBD2 aligns across 10 bases. The CDR3 loop spans 19 amino acids. Germline V gene sequence: CDR1 SGHAT, CDR2 FQNNGV. The V and J ends lost 1 base and 9 bases, in that order; junction bases with no gene match: 18. CDR3 sequence (DNA): TGTGCCAGCAGCTTAGTAAGGGGTTGGGACCTAGCGGGAGCGGGTGAGCAGTTCTTC. It is translated as CASSLVRGWDLAGAGEQFF. Full variable domain (outside the CDR3, taken from reference TRBV11-2 and TRBJ2-1): EAGVAQSPRYKIIEKRQSVAFWCNPISGHATLYWYQQILGQGPKLLIQFQNNGVVDDSQLPKDRFSAERLKGVDSTLKIQPAKLEDSAVYLCASSLVRGWDLAGAGEQFFGPGTRLTVL.

This chain connects TRBV6-5 to TRBJ2-1, with 11 bases fitting TRBD2. Germline V gives CDR1 MNHEY, CDR2 SVGAGI. The ends lost 6 bases at V and 2 bases at J; junction bases unmatched: 3. The CDR3 runs 15 residues. CDR3: CASRTSGNTYNEQFF. In DNA form, the CDR3 reads TGTGCCAGCAGGACTAGCGGGAATACCTACAATGAGCAGTTCTTC.

The chain couples TRBV27 to TRBJ2-2; D possibly corresponds to TRBD2 (7 bases). The germline V and J ends were trimmed by 1 base and 6 bases, with 18 bases remaining between them. Germline V CDR1 and CDR2: MNHEY, SMNVEV (reference sequence). This CDR3 is 17 amino acids long. The CDR3 bases are TGTGCCAGCAGTTTATGGGGAGGGGGAGTGGGGGCCGGGGAGCTGTTTTTT. This gives the protein CASSLWGGGVGAGELFF.

In DNA form, the CDR3 reads TGCGCCAGCAGGGATAGCGGGAGGGGAGAGACCCAGTACTTC. Residues: CASRDSGRGETQYF. This chain connects TRBV5-1 to TRBJ2-5, with TRBD2 matching 11 bases. Trimming cost V 5 bases and J 4 bases; bases outside gene matches: 4. Looked up from germline, CDR1 is SGHRS and CDR2 is YFSETQ. The CDR3 spans 14 residues. The whole variable domain, remainder taken from reference TRBV5-1 and TRBJ2-5, is KAGVTQTPRYLIKTRGQQVTLSCSPISGHRSVSWYQQTPGQGLQFLFEYFSETQRNKGNFPGRFSGRQFSNSRSEMNVSTLELGDSALYLCASRDSGRGETQYFGPGTRLLVL.

The chain recombines TRBV11-2 with TRBJ1-1; D is uncertain. The CDR3 spans 14 residues. V was cut by 3 bases and J by 0 bases, with 8 bases left in between. Germline lookup yields CDR1 SGHAT and CDR2 FQNNGV. The CDR3 nucleotides are TGTGCCAGCAGCTTTCCCCCCTTGAACACTGAAGCTTTCTTT. Its translation: CASSFPPLNTEAFF.

The genes are TRBV25-1 and TRBJ2-1, with a possible D match to TRBD2 (6 bases). The CDR3 runs to 13 residues. Germline V gene data show CDR1 as MGHDK and CDR2 as SYGVNS. The ends were cut back, 4 bases at V and 7 bases at J, with 11 bases in the middle. The CDR3 spells CASSGPGVNEQFF. CDR3 bases: TGTGCCAGCAGTGGGCCGGGGGTAAATGAGCAGTTCTTC.

This sequence joins TRBV28 and TRBJ1-2, with 8 nucleotides matching TRBD1. Germline V lookup: CDR1 MDHEN, CDR2 SYDVKM. V was pared by 7 bases and J by 8 bases, with 9 bases of the junction left unmatched. This CDR3 is built from 13 residues. CDR3 region: CASNTGTGNGYTF. The CDR3 region has the DNA TGTGCCAGCAACACCGGGACAGGTAACGGCTACACCTTC.

This chain links TRBV5-1 with TRBJ2-5, with D maybe TRBD2 (6 bases). The CDR3 runs to 13 residues. The ends were cut back, 7 bases at V and 2 bases at J, with 12 bases in the middle. The germline CDR1 and CDR2 sequences are SGHRS and YFSETQ. CDR3 nucleotide sequence: TGCGCCAGCCGAAGGAGGGATCAAGAGACCCAGTACTTC. The encoded protein is CASRRRDQETQYF.

The CDR3, as DNA: TGCGCCAGCAGCTCCATCAGGGGATCCGGGGAGCTGTTTTTT. It translates to CASSSIRGSGELFF. The rearrangement uses TRBV5-1 and TRBJ2-2, with D tentatively TRBD1 (6 bases). Trimming pared 3 bases from V and 6 bases from J, leaving 12 bases between. The germline V gene has CDR1 SGHRS and CDR2 YFSETQ. The CDR3 has 14 residues.

The CDR3 reads CASSLRVLEGGDYEQYF. The CDR3 DNA reads TGCGCCAGCAGCCTCCGAGTCTTGGAGGGAGGAGACTACGAGCAGTACTTC. The chain has TRBV4-1 and TRBJ2-7, with D maybe TRBD2 (6 bases). This CDR3 has 17 residues. Looked up from germline, CDR1 is MGHRA and CDR2 is YSYEKL. V lost 4 bases and J lost 3, with 22 bases in between.

This chain connects TRBV11-1 to TRBJ2-7; TRBD1 aligns across 7 bases. V shed 5 bases, J shed 8 bases, and the junction held 9 bases outside the gene matches. Germline-derived CDR1 and CDR2 are SGHAT and FQDESV (reference sequence). There are 13 residues in the CDR3. The CDR3 DNA reads as TGTGCCAGCAGCCGAGAACAGGGGAACAAGCAGTACTTC. It yields the protein CASSREQGNKQYF.

The chain links TRBV28 to TRBJ2-4; 7 nucleotides match TRBD1. Germline CDR1 and CDR2: MDHEN and SYDVKM. After removal of 6 bases from V and 0 bases from J, the junction contained 11 bases not matched to a gene. This CDR3 has 17 residues. The CDR3 nucleotides are TGTGCCAGCAGGAGGCAGGGGGAGATTCTAGCCAAAAACATTCAGTACTTC. Protein: CASRRQGEILAKNIQYF. Looking up the rest from reference TRBV28 and TRBJ2-4 gives the full variable domain: DVKVTQSSRYLVKRTGEKVFLECVQDMDHENMFWYRQDPGLGLRLIYFSYDVKMKEKGDIPEGYSVSREKKERFSLILESASTNQTSMYLCASRRQGEILAKNIQYFGAGTRLSVL.

The rearrangement uses TRBV27 and TRBJ2-7, with TRBD2 identical over 12 bases. Germline CDR1 and CDR2: MNHEY and SMNVEV (reference sequence). This CDR3 region has 15 residues. With V trimmed by 5 bases and J by 7 bases, 9 bases remained unmatched. The CDR3 loop is CASSPRLAGDGEQYF. CDR3 nucleotide sequence: TGTGCCAGCAGTCCTCGACTAGCGGGAGATGGGGAGCAGTACTTC.

This chain uses TRBV7-9 with TRBJ2-5; TRBD1 matches 7 bases. The J call is uncertain, as TRBJ2-7 better fits the DNA end. Germline V lookup: CDR1 SEHNR, CDR2 FQNEAQ (reference sequence). The CDR3 is 17 residues long. In nucleotides, the CDR3 is TGTGCCAGCAGCTCAACCCCCCCCATGACAGGGAGCTACGAGCAGTACTTC. It codes for CASSSTPPMTGSYEQYF.

This chain links TRBV6-5 with TRBJ1-5; D is uncertain. Germline V CDR1 and CDR2: MNHEY, SVGAGI. The V end was cut by 2 bases, the J end by 0 bases, with 2 bases between. The CDR3 is made up of 13 amino acids. The CDR3 nucleotides are TGTGCCAGCAGTTACCGTAGCAATCAGCCCCAGCATTTT. It yields the protein CASSYRSNQPQHF.

This chain uses TRBV28 with TRBJ1-1; TRBD1 aligns across 9 bases. The ends lost 8 bases at V and 7 bases at J; junction bases unmatched: 14. CDR1 is MDHEN and CDR2 is SYDVKM in the germline V gene. CDR3 length: 15 amino acids. The CDR3 region is CASEGTGSDYGEAFF. The CDR3 nucleotides are TGTGCCAGCGAAGGGACAGGGTCTGACTACGGTGAAGCTTTCTTT. The variable domain in full, completed from reference TRBV28 and TRBJ1-1, reads DVKVTQSSRYLVKRTGEKVFLECVQDMDHENMFWYRQDPGLGLRLIYFSYDVKMKEKGDIPEGYSVSREKKERFSLILESASTNQTSMYLCASEGTGSDYGEAFFGQGTRLTVV.

The chain recombines TRBV28 with TRBJ1-5; TRBD1 is a possible D gene (5 bases). The CDR3 is 12 amino acids. From germline, CDR1 is MDHEN and CDR2 SYDVKM. Trimming removed 10 bases from V and 0 bases from J, with 7 bases in between. CDR3 sequence reads: CATGVSNQPQHF. CDR3 nucleotide sequence: TGTGCCACGGGGGTTAGCAATCAGCCCCAGCATTTT.

The rearrangement joins TRBV28 to TRBJ2-7; 8 positions match TRBD2. The CDR3 has 14 residues. V gave up 6 bases and J gave up 7 bases; unmatched junction bases: 11. Germline loops: CDR1 MDHEN, CDR2 SYDVKM. The CDR3 protein is CASRPRGAAGEQYF. CDR3 bases: TGTGCCAGCAGGCCGCGGGGGGCGGCTGGGGAGCAGTACTTC.

The chain combines TRBV6-4 with TRBJ2-6, with D unclear. Germline values: CDR1 MRHNA, CDR2 SNTAGT. Trimming cost V 6 bases and J 0 bases, with 6 bases left between them. The CDR3 has 14 residues. The CDR3 loop reads CASRDLSGANVLTF. The CDR3 nucleotides read TGTGCCAGCAGGGACCTCTCTGGGGCCAACGTCCTGACTTTC.

J is TRBJ2-5 and V is TRBV5-1; a possible D gene is TRBD2 (6 bases). Germline V gene data show CDR1 as SGHRS and CDR2 as YFSETQ. V lost 4 bases to trimming and J lost 2 bases, with 15 bases between them. There are 15 residues in the CDR3. This CDR3 is CASSLSGLTQETQYF. The CDR3 nucleotides read TGCGCCAGCAGCCTTAGCGGATTAACTCAAGAGACCCAGTACTTC.

The rearrangement links TRBV30 to TRBJ1-4; maybe TRBD1 (6 bases). This CDR3 is 13 amino acids long. Trimming shortened V by 1 base and J by 5 bases, and 8 bases separated the two germline ends. CDR1 is GTSNPN, CDR2 SVGIG, per germline (reference sequence). The CDR3 loop is CAWSETGNEKLFF. The DNA of the CDR3 is TGTGCCTGGAGTGAGACAGGCAATGAAAAACTGTTTTTT.